This T cell receptor (beta chain) was retrieved from a study of T cells after yellow fever vaccination. Study-wide background: The authors prepared low-cell-number fractions using SMART-Seq v4 Ultra Low Input. Study-wide findings and caveats: Post-booster repertoires contained most primary-vaccination clones again (about 95% CD4, about 90% CD8). One caveat is that FACS-sorted repertoires could contain abundant clonotypes contaminating from the bulk population. Weaker overall was a secondary response that nonetheless peaked faster, on day 5 versus 15.

The germline CDR1 and CDR2 sequences are MNHEY and SVGEGT. The V gene end was trimmed by 4 bases and the J gene end by 8 bases; junction bases not matched to a gene: 3. The CDR3 spans 13 residues. This clonotype was detected many times. Its matching antigen is unknown. MiXCR, applied by TCRdb to the 5' RACE reads, yields one record per CDR3 protein. The repertoire holds about 220,000 distinct CDR3 sequences, with about 3% as singletons. This sample comprised CD4+ T cells sorted from PBMCs, obtained 10 days after the yellow fever booster vaccination. This chain uses TRBV6-2 or TRBV6-3 with TRBJ1-4, with 8 bases lining up with TRBD1. The source is a man younger than 35 who received the YFV17D yellow fever vaccine. CDR3 loop: CASSFGTGEKLFF. CDR3 coding DNA: TGTGCCAGCAGTTTTGGGACAGGAGAAAAACTGTTTTTT.